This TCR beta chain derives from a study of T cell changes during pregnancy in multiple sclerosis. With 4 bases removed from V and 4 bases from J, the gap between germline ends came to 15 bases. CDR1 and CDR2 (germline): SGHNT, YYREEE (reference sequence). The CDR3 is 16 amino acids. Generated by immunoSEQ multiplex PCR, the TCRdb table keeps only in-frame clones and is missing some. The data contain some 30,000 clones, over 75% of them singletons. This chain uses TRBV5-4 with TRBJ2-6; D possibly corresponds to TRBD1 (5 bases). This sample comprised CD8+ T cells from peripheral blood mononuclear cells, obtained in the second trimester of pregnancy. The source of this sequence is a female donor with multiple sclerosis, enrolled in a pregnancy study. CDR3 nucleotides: TGTGCCAGCAGCCAAGAGCAGGGATCCGGGGCCAACGTCCTGACTTTC. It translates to CASSQEQGSGANVLTF.